This record covers a single T cell receptor beta chain. This entry comes from a study of blood T cell repertoires in COVID-19. The wider study: Samples of COVID-19 (acute and convalescent) were obtained from the United States, Italy and Spain. Sample material is recorded as cDNA or gDNA derived from T cells, B-cell-depleted T cells, or PBMCs.

Authors' methods: How many nucleated cells were present was estimated from reference gene primer amplification. Produced via immunoSEQ multiplex PCR; TCRdb's table is partial and in-frame only. V and J calls plus clone size are reproduced from that table; the DNA served to infer D and trimming. This sample carries some 100,000 clones, 60% to 85% of them seen once, and the ten largest clones take about 6.8%. V dropped 4 bases and J dropped 0 bases, with 10 bases sitting between them. Germline-derived CDR1 and CDR2 are SGHRS and YFSETQ. The CDR3 extends over 14 amino acids. The J gene is TRBJ1-1, the V gene TRBV5-1; a possible D gene is TRBD1 (5 bases). The sample comprised peripheral blood. This receptor was taken from a man in his sixties or seventies with acute or convalescent COVID-19. The chain's CDR3 is CASSPQGLNTEAFF. Here the CDR3 DNA reads TGCGCCAGCAGCCCCCAGGGATTGAACACTGAAGCTTTCTTT.